The clone carrying this TCR beta chain was seen a handful of times. Its antigen remains unidentified. This sample was included in a study of identical twins. Broader study findings: For monozygotic twins, models underestimated out-of-frame TCR alpha sharing. There were fewer insertions in abundant cord blood beta clonotypes, but memory repertoires showed no such pattern.

V dropped 5 bases and J dropped 7 bases, with 15 bases sitting between them. CDR3 length equals 13 residues. The germline V gene has CDR1 DFQATT and CDR2 SNEGSKA (reference sequence). Each CDR3 protein is one row after TCRdb ran MiXCR on the 5' RACE reads. The sample holds 400,000 to 650,000 distinct CDR3 sequences, 22% seen once. In addition, the sample was reused for a study of T cells expressing NK-cell markers. That publication notes: Repertoires of TCR beta were obtained from T cells sorted as CD3+CD56+NKG2C+, CD3+CD56+NKG2C- and CD3+CD56-NKG2C+. Seven of the eight sequenced donors were HCMV-seropositive; one was seronegative.

Sequencing used CD4+ T cells sorted from blood. The origin of this receptor is a woman between 18 and 29 years old in good health. This rearrangement joins TRBV20-1 to TRBJ2-1, with D possibly matching TRBD2 (6 bases). This CDR3 is CSAARAGLNEQFF. The DNA of the CDR3 is TGCAGTGCTGCTCGAGCGGGCTTAAATGAGCAGTTCTTC.